This TCR beta chain was sequenced during a study of regulatory T cells in long-lasting Graves disease. In the study overall: Persistent Graves' disease denoted over 5 years of antithyroid drugs plus positive TSH receptor antibodies.

Time point indicated: persistent/refractory GD, antithyroid drugs over 5 years with positive TRAb. Extracted PBMC RNA gave rise to the TCR library. Xi'an, China, was home to the endocrinology department that provided patients. The CDR3 is made up of 13 amino acids. CDR1 and CDR2 from the germline V gene are MNHGY and SVAAGI. V was trimmed by 4 bases and J by 9 bases, leaving 15 bases between them. With iRepertoire HTBI primers and Arm-PCR of CDR3 regions, TCR beta libraries were built. MiXCR, applied by TCRdb to the multiplex PCR reads, yields one record per CDR3 protein. The profile shows approximately 690,000 distinct CDR3 sequences, about 32% of them singletons.

The TCR originated in a female donor with Graves disease. V and J are TRBV6-9 and TRBJ1-2; D is perhaps TRBD1 (6 bases). This specimen consisted of peripheral blood mononuclear cells (PBMCs), obtained when the disease was refractory, from a patient treated with antithyroid drugs. The CDR3 sequence is CASSSDRWGSYTF. The CDR3 coding sequence is TGTGCCAGCAGTTCCGACAGGTGGGGTAGCTACACCTTC.